This T cell receptor (beta chain) comes out of a study of PD-1 blockade in classical Hodgkin lymphoma. Study observations and caveats: At C4D1, TCR diversity had climbed significantly for CD4+ cells, though not for CD8+ cells. Underlying causes for the observed repertoire differences were not defined, possibly disease activity or prior therapy. Relapsed/refractory patients reportedly had lower baseline diversity than newly diagnosed patients. The diversity seen at baseline in complete responders resembled that of newly diagnosed patients.

Points on this clone: The antigen is unknown.

Time point described: cycle 4 day 1 (C4D1), after five to seven weeks of nivolumab. There was relapse after autologous stem cell transplantation in every patient, and there was variation in brentuximab vedotin exposure. The CDR3 totals 13 residues. Deletions cut 6 bases from V and 7 bases from J, with 13 bases between. The germline V gene encodes CDR1 SGHVS and CDR2 FNYEAQ. Libraries were prepared by immunoSEQ multiplex PCR; TCRdb keeps only in-frame clonotypes and omits some of them. The table includes 20,000 to 30,000 clones, around 84% detected once. The source was peripheral blood mononuclear cells (PBMCs), collected before the fourth cycle of nivolumab. The chain couples TRBV7-6 to TRBJ1-5, with D unclear. The sequence was collected from a human donor with classical Hodgkin lymphoma. The CDR3 spells CASSPSTRQPQHF. CDR3 DNA sequence: TGTGCCAGCAGTCCAAGTACCCGGCAGCCCCAGCATTTT.